This T cell receptor beta chain stems from a study of blood T cell repertoires in COVID-19. Study summary: Italy, Spain and the United States were the sources of the convalescent and acute COVID-19 samples. T cells, B-cell-depleted T cells, or PBMCs provided the cDNA or gDNA that served as material.

CDR3 length equals 15 residues. The V gene lost 2 bases and the J gene lost 4 bases, with 12 bases spanning the gap. The germline V gene encodes CDR1 SGDLS and CDR2 YYNGEE. In the study's own analysis: Estimation of nucleated cell counts relied on the amplification of reference gene primers. TCRdb's copy holds only in-frame clones and misses some; the assay was immunoSEQ multiplex PCR. V, J and clone size are those of that table, while D and trimming were read from the DNA. The table has around 200,000 clones, approximately 84% seen once. The sample comprised peripheral blood. The clonotype originates from a man aged 80 or over with acute or convalescent COVID-19. The chain has TRBV9 and TRBJ1-4; weak D call: TRBD1 (5 bases). The CDR3 DNA reads as TGTGCCAGCAGCGTTGGAGACAGAGTTAATGAAAAACTGTTTTTT. The encoded protein is CASSVGDRVNEKLFF.